What follows are 8 T cell receptor beta chains derived from one specimen sequenced in a study of cytomegalovirus exposure and HLA in healthy donors. PCR primers comprised 60 Vbeta and 13 Jbeta primers. Repertoires were generated with immunoSEQ multiplex PCR, while TCRdb's copy carries only in-frame clones and drops some. This sample has about 130,000 clones; less than 85% occur once, and the top ten carry 0.95% to 1.5%. Specimen: PBMCs. The receptors shown here come from a female donor in good health and CMV-seronegative.

The chain uses TRBV18 and TRBJ2-5; D is possibly TRBD2 (5 bases). The ends were cut back, 6 bases at V and 4 bases at J, with 9 bases in the middle. Germline CDR1 KGHSH, CDR2 LQKENI. The CDR3 contains 12 residues. CDR3 DNA: TGTGCCAGCTCCCAACTAGGAGAGACCCAGTACTTC. The encoded protein is CASSQLGETQYF.

This clone was found a few times. This chain links TRBV7-3 with TRBJ2-3, with D tentatively TRBD1 (6 bases). Between the trimmed V and J ends, which lost 5 bases and 0 bases, there was a span of 12 bases. Germline lookup yields CDR1 SGHTA and CDR2 FQGTGA. This CDR3 is 15 amino acids long. Here the CDR3 DNA reads TGTGCCAGCAGCCCGGGGACAACAAGCACAGATACGCAGTATTTT. Protein: CASSPGTTSTDTQYF.

The genes are TRBV4-1 and TRBJ1-2, with 7 positions matching TRBD1. V lost 7 bases, J lost 4 bases, and 12 bases stayed unmatched. The CDR3 loop spans 15 amino acids. Germline V gene sequence: CDR1 MGHRA, CDR2 YSYEKL. The CDR3 bases are TGCGCCAGCACCGCCGCAGGGGGAGGAGGCTATGGCTACACCTTC. It is translated as CASTAAGGGGYGYTF.

This chain uses TRBV19 with TRBJ1-6; D unclear. The V gene's germline CDR1 is LNHDA and CDR2 SQIVND (reference sequence). Trimming took 8 bases from V and 9 from J, leaving 8 bases between them. The CDR3 has 11 amino acids. CDR3 DNA: TGTGCCAGTGGGGAGATTTCACCCCTCCACTTT. Amino acids: CASGEISPLHF. The variable domain in full, completed from reference TRBV19 and TRBJ1-6, reads DGGITQSPKYLFRKEGQNVTLSCEQNLNHDAMYWYRQDPGQGLRLIYYSQIVNDFQKGDIAEGYSVSREKKESFPLTVTSAQKNPTAFYLCASGEISPLHFGNGTRLTVT.

This clone was seen a few times. The rearrangement uses TRBV2 and TRBJ1-2, with D possibly TRBD1 on 6 matching bases. The CDR3 runs to 15 residues. The germline gives CDR1 SNHLY, CDR2 FYNNEI. V was cut by 5 bases and J by 8 bases, with 21 bases left in between. The CDR3 sequence: CASSTIRDKDSGYTF. As DNA, the CDR3 is TGTGCCAGCAGTACAATCCGGGACAAGGACTCCGGCTACACCTTC.

The V and J genes are TRBV28 and TRBJ1-1, with 9 nucleotides matching TRBD1. The V and J ends lost 6 bases and 1 base, in that order; junction bases with no gene match: 9. This CDR3 region has 16 residues. Looked up from germline, CDR1 is MDHEN and CDR2 is SYDVKM. Here the CDR3 reads CASRSTQGAGNTEAFF. CDR3 DNA sequence: TGTGCCAGCAGATCAACACAGGGGGCTGGGAACACTGAAGCTTTCTTT. The full variable domain, with the rest looked up from reference TRBV28 and TRBJ1-1, is DVKVTQSSRYLVKRTGEKVFLECVQDMDHENMFWYRQDPGLGLRLIYFSYDVKMKEKGDIPEGYSVSREKKERFSLILESASTNQTSMYLCASRSTQGAGNTEAFFGQGTRLTVV.

The CDR3 loop reads CASSLRDRGIGSTDTQYF. The CDR3 nucleotides are TGTGCCAGCAGCCTGAGGGACAGGGGGATCGGGAGCACAGATACGCAGTATTTT. This chain uses TRBV4-2 with TRBJ2-3, with 11 bases identical to TRBD1. In germline, CDR1 is LGHNA, CDR2 YNFKEQ. This CDR3 is built from 18 residues. V dropped 4 bases and J dropped 0; count of bases not matched to a gene: 9.

The rearrangement links TRBV12-5 to TRBJ2-1; 9 bases align to TRBD2. This CDR3 region has 15 residues. The ends lost 7 bases at V and 9 bases at J; junction bases unmatched: 13. Germline V CDR1 and CDR2: LGHNT, FRNRAP. Written as DNA, the CDR3 is TGTGCTAGTGCCTTAAGGAGCGGGAGGTATGGTGAGCAGTTCTTC. It specifies CASALRSGRYGEQFF.